The clone carrying this TCR beta chain is a singleton in its sample. These data come from a study of blood T cell repertoires in COVID-19. Study as a whole: The samples span acute and convalescent COVID-19 from the United States, Italy and Spain. From T cells, B-cell-depleted T cells, or PBMCs came the material, which was cDNA or gDNA.

The CDR3 runs to 14 residues. The V gene's germline CDR1 is LGHNT and CDR2 FRNRAP. The ends were cut back, 3 bases at V and 2 bases at J, with 10 bases in the middle. Original handling: Scientists estimated how many nucleated cells there were by amplifying reference gene primers. TCRdb keeps only in-frame clones here, not all; method: immunoSEQ multiplex PCR. The V and J calls and clone size come from that table; D and trimming were worked out from the DNA. The top ten hold nearly 0.95% of the sample, which has about 140,000 clones, over 80% seen once. Sequencing was performed on peripheral blood. This rearrangement joins TRBV12-5 to TRBJ1-2; D perhaps matches TRBD1 (5 bases). The origin of this receptor is a woman aged 45-59 years with acute or convalescent COVID-19. For the CDR3, the DNA is TGTGCTAGTGGTTTTATTTACAGGAACTATGGCTACACCTTC. Amino acids: CASGFIYRNYGYTF.